Following are 25 T cell receptor beta chains from one sample sequenced in a study of molecular identifiers for immune sequencing clone quantification. One entry per CDR3 protein, called by TCRdb with MiXCR from the PCR reads. Altogether under 600,000 distinct CDR3 sequences are present, roughly 23% being singletons, with the ten largest covering under 0.85%. The sample taken for sequencing was naive CD8+ T cells from blood, with Jurkat cell RNA spiked in. The subset here: FACS-sorted CD8+CD4-CCR7+CD45RA+ naive T cells. These receptors all stem from a human donor in good health. Some libraries in this study had Jurkat cell RNA spiked in.

This clonotype occurred many times. V usage is TRBV7-9 and J usage is TRBJ2-2, with a tentative D call TRBD2 (5 bases). Germline V CDR1 and CDR2: SEHNR, FQNEAQ (reference sequence). The CDR3 is 14 amino acids. Trimming left V 5 bases short and J 2 bases short, with 9 bases between. DNA for the CDR3: TGTGCCAGCAGCGACGGACTTAACACCGGGGAGCTGTTTTTT. Translating it yields CASSDGLNTGELFF.

In the case of this clonotype: A much larger clonotype is one base distant, so this may be a read error. The chain uses TRBV12-3 or TRBV12-4 and TRBJ2-3; possibly TRBD1 for D (6 bases). The CDR3 consists of 15 residues. In nucleotides, the CDR3 is TGTGCCAGCAGTCAGCAGGGGACCCTCACAGATACGCGGTATTTT. Translated: CASSQQGTLTDTRYF.

In this sample, this clonotype turned up a few times. The genes are TRBV2 and TRBJ2-7, with a tentative D call TRBD2 (6 bases). V shed 6 bases and J shed 6 bases, with 27 bases lying between them. The CDR3 covers 17 residues. Looked up from germline, CDR1 is SNHLY and CDR2 is FYNNEI. This chain's CDR3 is CASSLRVPSQGGSEQYF. The CDR3 DNA reads TGTGCCAGCAGCTTGAGGGTTCCATCCCAGGGAGGTTCCGAGCAGTACTTC.

Many counts were recorded for this clonotype. The chain combines TRBV7-9 with TRBJ1-1; D gene ambiguous. CDR1 and CDR2 from the germline V gene are SEHNR and FQNEAQ (reference sequence). The V end lost 5 bases, the J end lost 2 bases, and 18 bases lay between the germline ends. The CDR3 consists of 16 residues. Here the CDR3 reads CASSPGDWELNTEAFF. Written as DNA, the CDR3 is TGTGCCAGCAGCCCGGGAGATTGGGAACTCAACACTGAAGCTTTCTTT.

A single count supports this clonotype. This could be a read error, since a much larger clone is one nucleotide away. This chain links TRBV20-1 with TRBJ2-7; 8 bases fit TRBD2. CDR1 is DFQATT and CDR2 is SNEGSKA in the germline V gene (reference sequence). The CDR3 has 13 residues. This CDR3 reads CSAGGGSGYERYF. The CDR3 DNA sequence: TGCAGTGCCGGCGGGGGGAGCGGCTACGAGCGGTACTTC.

This clonotype turned up a few times. The CDR3 loop is CASNLPGGGPTDTQYF. CDR3 nucleotide sequence: TGTGCCAGCAACTTACCTGGGGGGGGGCCGACAGATACGCAGTATTTT. V gene TRBV6-2 or TRBV6-3 combines with J gene TRBJ2-3; possibly TRBD2 for D (7 bases). The V gene's germline CDR1 is MNHEY and CDR2 SVGEGT. The CDR3 consists of 16 residues. Trimming took 7 bases from V and 3 from J, leaving 20 bases between them.

This clonotype was counted a few times. The CDR3 reads CASSIDRLDRANYGYTF. The CDR3 DNA sequence: TGTGCCAGTAGTATAGATCGTCTGGACAGGGCAAACTATGGCTACACCTTC. The chain has TRBV19 and TRBJ1-2; 8 bases are shared with TRBD1. Germline-derived CDR1 and CDR2 are LNHDA and SQIVND (reference sequence). V shed 0 bases, J shed 2 bases, and the junction held 8 bases outside the gene matches. The CDR3 spans 17 residues.

At least ten counts were recorded for this clonotype. The chain is built from TRBV4-3 and TRBJ2-3, with 7 bases fitting TRBD2. There are 14 residues in the CDR3. Per germline, CDR1 LGHNA and CDR2 YSLEER. CDR3 residues: CGEGAGNGTDTQYF. CDR3 nucleotide sequence: TGCGGCGAGGGAGCGGGGAACGGCACAGATACGCAGTATTTT.

This clonotype turned up a few times. The chain employs TRBV20-1 and TRBJ2-7; D may be TRBD1 (6 bases). The germline V gene encodes CDR1 DFQATT and CDR2 SNEGSKA (reference sequence). V shed 0 bases and J shed 3 bases, with 12 bases lying between them. The CDR3 is 14 amino acids. Here the CDR3 DNA reads TGCAGTGCTAGAGATGGTGGGGGCAGCTACGAGCAGTACTTC. Translation gives CSARDGGGSYEQYF.

In this sample, this clonotype turned up a few times. CDR3 sequence: CASSTFWSSELSYEQYF. DNA of the CDR3: TGTGCCAGCAGTACATTTTGGTCTAGCGAGCTCTCCTACGAGCAGTACTTC. The chain carries TRBV11-2 and TRBJ2-7, with a weak D call TRBD2 (6 bases). V lost 6 bases and J 0 bases, leaving 21 bases between the germline ends. There are 17 residues in the CDR3. Germline values: CDR1 SGHAT, CDR2 FQNNGV.

Turning to this clonotype: A much larger clone sits a single nucleotide away, making a read error possible. V is TRBV4-3 and J is TRBJ1-3; D gene ambiguous. CDR1 and CDR2 (germline): LGHNA, YSLEER. This CDR3 has 16 residues. The germline V and J ends were trimmed by 2 bases and 2 bases, with 13 bases remaining between them. CDR3 protein: CASSQQSPLAGNTIYF. CDR3 in DNA: TGCGCCAGCAGCCAACAAAGTCCCCTGGCTGGAAACACCATATATTTT.

This clonotype has a handful of counts. Written as DNA, the CDR3 is TGTGCCACCAGCCTGCGTTCCGGAGATACGCAGTATTTT. The encoded protein is CATSLRSGDTQYF. V gene TRBV24-1 combines with J gene TRBJ2-3; D not certain. The V and J ends lost 7 bases and 5 bases respectively, with 12 bases between them. The CDR3 extends over 13 amino acids. Germline V gene lookup returns CDR1 KGHDR and CDR2 SFDVKD.

A note on this clonotype: Just one base apart from a much larger clone, this may be a read error. The CDR3 reads CASISRLLSYEQYF. CDR3 sequence (DNA): TGTGCCAGCATAAGTAGACTACTCTCCTACGAGCAGTACTTC. The chain links TRBV28 to TRBJ2-7, with D tentatively TRBD2 (5 bases). CDR1 is MDHEN and CDR2 is SYDVKM in the germline V gene. The V and J ends lost 7 bases and 0 bases respectively, with 13 bases between them. The CDR3 runs 14 residues.

The chain recombines TRBV28 with TRBJ1-5, with TRBD1 as a possible D gene (6 bases). The CDR3 runs 16 residues. The germline V gene has CDR1 MDHEN and CDR2 SYDVKM. With 6 bases removed from V and 5 bases from J, the gap between germline ends came to 20 bases. CDR3 sequence (DNA): TGTGCCAGCAGAACTCCACGGGACACCCGAGATCAGCCCCAGCATTTT. Its protein product is CASRTPRDTRDQPQHF.

At least ten counts were recorded for this clonotype. The chain couples TRBV20-1 to TRBJ2-7; D gene ambiguous. The CDR3 is made up of 14 amino acids. Germline loops: CDR1 DFQATT, CDR2 SNEGSKA (reference sequence). The ends were cut back, 0 bases at V and 3 bases at J, with 12 bases in the middle. The CDR3 DNA follows: TGCAGTGCTAGAGAGCCCGCAGGCTTCTACGAGCAGTACTTC. This encodes CSAREPAGFYEQYF.

This clonotype occurred many times. The V and J genes are TRBV6-2 or TRBV6-3 and TRBJ1-1; 8 bases align to TRBD1. CDR3 length equals 14 residues. Germline CDR1 and CDR2: MNHEY and SVGEGT. V gave up 4 bases and J gave up 1 base; unmatched junction bases: 2. CDR3 nucleotide sequence: TGTGCCAGCAGTTTCGGGACAGGGAACACTGAAGCTTTCTTT. Translating it yields CASSFGTGNTEAFF.

The chain carries TRBV4-3 and TRBJ1-2, with D unclear. Germline CDR1 and CDR2: LGHNA and YSLEER. V gave up 1 base and J gave up 3 bases, with 12 bases separating them. CDR3 length equals 15 residues. As DNA, the CDR3 is TGCGCCAGCAGCCAAGTCTCTCTATCCTACTATGGCTACACCTTC. Translated: CASSQVSLSYYGYTF.

This clonotype appeared a few times. V gene TRBV13 combines with J gene TRBJ2-5; tentative D call: TRBD2 (6 bases). The CDR3 is 15 amino acids. V lost 1 base, J lost 4 bases, and 13 bases lay in between. CDR1 is PRHDT, CDR2 FYEKMQ, per germline (reference sequence). The CDR3 DNA sequence: TGTGCCAGCAGCTTAGCGGGAGAAGGGAGAGAGACCCAGTACTTC. Translation: CASSLAGEGRETQYF.

As for this clonotype: A read error may be the cause here, since a much bigger clone is one base away. It is unclear where the CDR3 begins or ends on the DNA, so no DNA is shown, and the CDR3 is as TCRdb lists it. The chain employs TRBV29-1 and TRBJ2-7. Germline-derived CDR1 and CDR2 are SQVTM and ANQGSEA. The CDR3 is 12 amino acids long, termini counted. The CDR3 sequence: CSVGLGTYEQCF.

This clonotype appeared a few times. The rearrangement uses TRBV7-9 and TRBJ2-7, with D unclear. V was cut by 1 base and J by 3 bases, with 13 bases left in between. CDR1 and CDR2 (germline): SEHNR, FQNEAQ (reference sequence). The length of the CDR3 is 15 residues. CDR3 DNA: TGTGCCAGCAGCTTAGTTATAGGACGGCTCTACGAGCAGTACTTC. As protein: CASSLVIGRLYEQYF.

On this clonotype itself: One base away lies a much larger clone, so this may be a sequencing read error. The chain employs TRBV7-2 and TRBJ2-7, with 11 bases lining up with TRBD2. From germline, CDR1 is SGHTA and CDR2 FQGNSA. The CDR3 has 15 residues. The DNA of the CDR3 is TGTGCCGGCAGCTTAGCGACTAGCGGGGACTACGAGCAGTACTTC. This sequence encodes CAGSLATSGDYEQYF.

This clonotype was seen at least ten times. This chain uses TRBV7-9 with TRBJ1-5; 8 nucleotides line up with TRBD1. The CDR3 runs to 14 residues. Germline CDR1 SEHNR, CDR2 FQNEAQ (reference sequence). The V segment lost 5 bases and the J segment 6 bases; nucleotides outside the gene matches: 6. The CDR3 region is CASSPGGFGQPQHF. CDR3 nucleotides: TGTGCCAGCAGCCCAGGGGGCTTTGGTCAGCCCCAGCATTTT.

About this clonotype: Because the CDR3 is missing its conserved closing phenylalanine or tryptophan, this is likely a read error. This rearrangement joins TRBV13 to TRBJ1-1; possible D gene TRBD1, 5 bases. V was clipped by 3 bases and J by 3 bases, with 20 bases between them. Looked up from germline, CDR1 is PRHDT and CDR2 is FYEKMQ (reference sequence). The CDR3 contains 17 residues. The CDR3 loop reads CASSFSLTGTLYTEAFL. The CDR3 DNA follows: TGTGCCAGCAGCTTTAGTCTTACCGGGACTTTATACACTGAAGCTTTCCTT.

This clonotype was seen only a few times. This chain connects TRBV15 to TRBJ1-1; perhaps TRBD1 as D (5 bases). The germline CDR1 and CDR2 sequences are LNHNV and YYDKDF (reference sequence). Trimming took off 4 bases at V and 5 bases at J, with 17 bases between the two ends. CDR3 length equals 15 residues. Here the CDR3 reads CATSKGGGIRTEAFF. The CDR3, as DNA: TGTGCCACCAGCAAGGGCGGGGGAATCAGGACTGAAGCTTTCTTT. Full variable domain (outside the CDR3, taken from reference TRBV15 and TRBJ1-1): DAMVIQNPRYQVTQFGKPVTLSCSQTLNHNVMYWYQQKSSQAPKLLFHYYDKDFNNEADTPDNFQSRRPNTSFCFLDIRSPGLGDTAMYLCATSKGGGIRTEAFFGQGTRLTVV.

In this sample, this clonotype turned up a few times. The chain joins TRBV7-9 to TRBJ2-2; D is uncertain. Trimming shortened V by 1 base and J by 6 bases, and 9 bases separated the two germline ends. Germline V lookup: CDR1 SEHNR, CDR2 FQNEAQ (reference sequence). The CDR3 contains 14 residues. This chain's CDR3 is CASSLDSGSGELFF. CDR3 coding DNA: TGTGCCAGCAGCTTAGATTCTGGGTCCGGGGAGCTGTTTTTT.